This TCR beta chain was found in a study of early T cells in non-severe SARS-CoV-2 infection (dated by TCRdb to about 2021). With respect to the entire study: Bulk RNA from unsorted whole blood was used for TCR sequencing, so alpha and beta chains could not be paired.

In this sample, this clonotype turned up many times. The antigen it binds to is not known. Per-base qualities were not stored, and no clone one base away is much larger. Set within a cohort of healthcare workers in London, UK, this nested case-control study involved weekly PCR testing of nasopharyngeal swabs along with blood sampling. Healthcare workers were recruited during the week of the UK lockdown, between 23 and 31 March 2020, and followed weekly for up to 16 weeks. The CDR3 spans 12 residues, from the cysteine through the phenylalanine. Only the CDR3 part of the read is kept: 36 bases, read in frame from the first base. CDR1 and CDR2 (MNHEY, SVGEGT) derive from the germline V gene. After removal of 8 bases from V and 4 bases from J, the junction retains 4 bases not matched to a gene. The library came from 5' RACE. The sequencing machine was a NextSeq 500. The TCR library protocol attached unique molecular identifiers to individual cDNA molecules to correct for sequencing error and PCR bias. Sequencing covered both TCR alpha and beta chains, and within each sample the abundances of alpha and beta sequences were tightly co-correlated. Under the source paper's analysis protocol: Decombinator V4 was used to perform V gene, J gene and CDR3 annotation of TCR sequences. TCRs were defined as expanded if a significant change between any two time points was detected under a Poisson model with p below 0.0001. Abundances of TCRs were expressed as counts per million after normalisation to the total number of TCRs sequenced in each sample. MAIT TCRs were defined by TRAV1-2 paired with TRAJ12, TRAJ20 or TRAJ33, and iNKT TCRs by TRAV10 paired with TRAJ18. VDJdb, accessed 1 November 2021, was searched for CMV, EBV and SARS-CoV-2 annotated TCRs, with TCRs annotated for multiple antigens excluded. Through fastp at Q25 and MiXCR, TCRdb rebuilt clones from the public reads, retaining in-frame beta chains. CDR3 protein sequences are deduplicated, and each keeps its most common genes and DNA. TCRdb, rather than the study authors, made the V and J calls. Present in this sample are tens of thousands of distinct CDR3 sequences, about 10% of which were seen just once. The ten largest make up 12% to 15% of the sample.

Study-level results and caveats: VDJdb matching was skewed toward anti-spike CD8 responses, so virus-specific expansions were likely underestimated and private and CD4 specificities were missed.

Sequenced input: whole blood. The rearrangement joined TRBV6-2 or TRBV6-3 to TRBJ2-7, and 8 junction bases match TRBD2. This TCR came from an adult who was a healthcare worker with PCR-confirmed SARS-CoV-2 infection or an uninfected control (not recorded which). The DNA sequence is TGTGCCAGCTCTAGACTAGCGTACGAGCAGTACTTC. Its protein is CASSRLAYEQYF.